This T cell receptor (beta chain) was identified in a study of T-cell memory formation after mild COVID-19. A remark on this clonotype: Its antigen is still unknown. One end of the junction does not line up with germline, which may come from a read error.

Looked up from germline, CDR1 is SGHTA and CDR2 is FQGNSA. The CDR3 has 15 amino acids. TCRdb called the 5' RACE reads again in MiXCR, with one record for every CDR3 protein. The sample has roughly 400,000 distinct CDR3 sequences; about 15% are singletons. The study's findings and limits: Later expanders leaned toward CD4+, whereas clones contracting from day 15 to 85 were balanced CD4/CD8. Some clones that responded turned up in pre-infection memory, which suggests that cross-reactive memory joined in.

The chain carries TRBV7-2 and TRBJ2-5; D is unclear. Material: PBMCs or a T cell subset sorted from them (not recorded which). The clonotype originates from a man between 18 and 35 years old who had mild COVID-19 (a few samples of this study predate the infection). Cell type and time point are not known. The CDR3 sequence: CASSLDVRSQDTQYF. The CDR3 coding sequence is TGTGCCAGCAGCTTAGATGTCAGGAGCCAAGATACCCAGTACTTC. Drawing the rest from reference TRBV7-2 and TRBJ2-5, the complete variable domain is GAGVSQSPSNKVTEKGKDVELRCDPISGHTALYWYRQSLGQGLEFLIYFQGNSAPDKSGLPSDRFSAERTGGSVSTLTIQRTQQEDSAVYLCASSLDVRSQDTQYFGPGTRLLVL.